This TCR beta chain was identified in a study of T cells in localized non-small cell lung cancer. Regarding the study as a whole: A raised T cell density in blood coincided with lengthier overall survival. When the top 100 tumor clones were examined, a median about 60 of them also appeared in the adjacent lung, which was paired and uninvolved.

The CDR3 extends over 15 amino acids. Germline V gives CDR1 SGHTA, CDR2 FQGNSA. V trimming: 5 bases; J trimming: 4 bases; junction bases outside the gene matches: 8. This clone was seen once. Its antigen is as yet unknown. Profiling relied on immunoSEQ multiplex PCR, and the TCRdb table lists in-frame clones only, not all of them. Altogether about 53,000 clones are present, roughly 88% being singletons, with the ten largest covering about a sixth. This material consisted of peripheral blood mononuclear cells, taken before any cancer treatment. The sequence was collected from a man aged 40-75 years with stage III lung adenocarcinoma. J is TRBJ1-2 and V is TRBV7-2; 9 positions match TRBD1. The CDR3 region has the DNA TGTGCCAGCAGCCTCCCGGACAGGGGAGGCTATGGCTACACCTTC. Translated: CASSLPDRGGYGYTF.